These 27 T cell receptor beta chains share one sample of origin, sequenced in a study of molecular identifiers for immune sequencing clone quantification (dated by TCRdb to 2017 to 2018). Libraries were prepared through PCR. Sequencing relied on an Illumina HiSeq 4000. The raw public data were reprocessed by TCRdb itself: fastp quality trimming at Q25, MiXCR clonotype calling, in-frame beta chains only. Rows are unified per CDR3 protein, each entry keeping the most common DNA and genes. The sample profile shows 350,000 or so distinct CDR3 sequences; about 21% of them were found once. The top ten clones comprise approximately 0.83% of the sample. Source material: naive CD8+ T cells from blood, with Jurkat cell RNA spiked in. What this sample's cell subset or site label stands for: FACS-sorted CD8+CD4-CCR7+CD45RA+ naive T cells. Source of these receptors: a human donor in good health. Some libraries in this study had Jurkat cell RNA spiked in.

This clonotype was seen only a few times. The chain recombines TRBV2 with TRBJ2-7, with D possibly TRBD1 on 6 matching bases. Germline CDR1 SNHLY, CDR2 FYNNEI. The V end was cut by 2 bases, the J end by 0 bases, with 11 bases between. The CDR3 contains 15 residues. CDR3 sequence (DNA): TGTGCCAGCAGTGAACGGCAGGACAGCTCCTACGAGCAGTACTTC. It yields the protein CASSERQDSSYEQYF.

About this clonotype itself: This clone may be a read error of a much larger clone one base away. The rearrangement uses TRBV29-1 and TRBJ2-7; tentatively, D is TRBD1 (6 bases). V was shortened by 7 bases and J by 3 bases, with 13 bases between the two germline ends. Germline CDR1 and CDR2: SQVTM and ANQGSEA. The CDR3 consists of 12 residues. The CDR3 sequence is CSAWAGDYEQYF. The CDR3 DNA sequence: TGCAGCGCTTGGGCAGGGGACTACGAGCAGTACTTC.

This chain connects TRBV30 to TRBJ2-3, with a tentative D call TRBD1 (6 bases). The CDR3 contains 14 residues. V lost 5 bases, J lost 5 bases, and 17 bases lay in between. The V gene's germline CDR1 is GTSNPN and CDR2 SVGIG (reference sequence). In DNA form, the CDR3 reads TGTGCCTGGGTGGGACACCCCCGATTAGATACGCAGTATTTT. Translation gives CAWVGHPRLDTQYF.

Remarks on this clonotype: This may stem from a read error, because a much larger clone lies one nucleotide away. The chain carries TRBV29-1 and TRBJ2-5, with TRBD1 as a possible D gene (6 bases). Germline-derived CDR1 and CDR2 are SQVTM and ANQGSEA. CDR3 length: 14 amino acids. V was cut by 4 bases and J by 0 bases, with 12 bases left in between. CDR3 residues: CSVVNRAYQETQYF. CDR3 in DNA: TGCAGCGTTGTGAACAGGGCGTACCAAGAGACCCAGTACTTC.

Comments on this clonotype: This sequence may be a read error, since a much larger clone differs from it by one base. J is TRBJ2-1 and V is TRBV7-9; D not certain. The CDR3 sequence is 17 residues long. Per germline, CDR1 SEHNR and CDR2 FQNEAQ (reference sequence). The CDR3 DNA is TGTGCCGGCAGCTTTCAGGAAATCCTACAATCCTACAATGAGCAGTTCTTC. This sequence encodes CAGSFQEILQSYNEQFF.

Ten or more counts support this clonotype. The chain has TRBV7-8 and TRBJ2-3; D may correspond to TRBD1 or TRBD2 (6 bases each). The CDR3 spans 19 residues. With 5 bases removed from V and 2 bases from J, the gap between germline ends came to 26 bases. Germline V gives CDR1 SGHVS, CDR2 FQNEAQ. This CDR3 is CASSLLFGGARFPTDTQYF. As DNA, the CDR3 is TGTGCCAGCAGCCTCCTATTCGGGGGCGCAAGATTTCCCACAGATACGCAGTATTTT.

This chain connects TRBV27 to TRBJ2-2; D is unclear. CDR3 length: 19 amino acids. CDR1 and CDR2 from the germline V gene are MNHEY and SMNVEV (reference sequence). With 5 bases removed from V and 4 bases from J, the gap between germline ends came to 26 bases. The CDR3 region has the DNA TGTGCCAGCAGTCCCCATGCTCCCCAATCAGGCGAGTTCACCGGGGAGCTGTTTTTT. Protein: CASSPHAPQSGEFTGELFF.

The chain links TRBV30 to TRBJ1-1; no definite D call. This CDR3 has 11 amino acids. Germline lookup yields CDR1 GTSNPN and CDR2 SVGIG (reference sequence). V lost 5 bases and J 1 base, leaving 5 bases between the germline ends. CDR3 protein: CAWQPNTEAFF. CDR3 nucleotides: TGTGCCTGGCAACCGAACACTGAAGCTTTCTTT.

Ten or more counts support this clonotype. The rearrangement uses TRBV5-1 and TRBJ2-7; TRBD2 matches at 10 bases. The germline CDR1 and CDR2 sequences are SGHRS and YFSETQ. The CDR3 contains 15 residues. V was clipped by 2 bases and J by 9 bases; unmatched bases: 11. CDR3: CASSLSRLAGAVQYF. CDR3 bases: TGCGCCAGCAGCTTAAGTCGTCTAGCGGGAGCCGTGCAGTACTTC. Combining the CDR3 with reference TRBV5-1 and TRBJ2-7 gives the whole variable domain KAGVTQTPRYLIKTRGQQVTLSCSPISGHRSVSWYQQTPGQGLQFLFEYFSETQRNKGNFPGRFSGRQFSNSRSEMNVSTLELGDSALYLCASSLSRLAGAVQYFGPGTRLTVT.

A remark on this clonotype: Given a much more abundant clone one base away, this may be a read error. The chain joins TRBV9 to TRBJ2-3, with 8 positions matching TRBD1. This CDR3 is built from 19 residues. Trimming took 2 bases from V and 0 from J; bases not matched to a gene: 14. Germline V lookup: CDR1 SGDLS, CDR2 YYNGEE. In nucleotides, the CDR3 is TGTGCCAGCAGCGTGCGGACAGGGAAGGGGCCCCCCAGCACAGATACGCAGTATTTT. Translated, it gives CASSVRTGKGPPSTDTQYF.

In this sample, this clonotype turned up a few times. This may come from a read error, since a much larger clone is one base off. CDR3 loop: CASGPGPSGENTDTQYF. CDR3 in DNA: TGTGCCAGCGGCCCCGGCCCTAGCGGGGAAAACACAGATACGCAGTATTTT. V and J are TRBV7-6 and TRBJ2-3; 9 bases are shared with TRBD2. The CDR3 runs 17 residues. The ends lost 8 bases at V and 2 bases at J; junction bases unmatched: 14. CDR1 and CDR2 (germline): SGHVS, FNYEAQ.

The chain recombines TRBV20-1 with TRBJ2-2; either TRBD1 or TRBD2 may supply D (5 bases each). There are 16 residues in the CDR3. Per the germline V gene, CDR1 is DFQATT and CDR2 is SNEGSKA (reference sequence). V was pared by 1 base and J by 2 bases, with 14 bases between. As DNA, the CDR3 is TGCAGTGCTAGAGCCGGGACCGTAGCTAACACCGGGGAGCTGTTTTTT. Amino acid sequence: CSARAGTVANTGELFF.

This clonotype was recorded many times. The gene calls are TRBV29-1 and TRBJ1-1; D uncertain. The CDR3 has 11 residues. V was trimmed by 6 bases and J by 0 bases, leaving 5 bases between them. The germline V gene has CDR1 SQVTM and CDR2 ANQGSEA. The CDR3 nucleotides are TGCAGCGTACACATGAACACTGAAGCTTTCTTT. Protein: CSVHMNTEAFF.

This clonotype was counted ten times or more. The chain combines TRBV7-9 with TRBJ2-5, with 7 bases lining up with TRBD2. The V segment lost 0 bases and the J segment 3 bases; nucleotides outside the gene matches: 4. Germline CDR1 and CDR2: SEHNR and FQNEAQ (reference sequence). This CDR3 comprises 15 residues. The CDR3 region has the DNA TGTGCCAGCAGCTTAGCTAGCGGGCCTGAAGAGACCCAGTACTTC. This codes for CASSLASGPEETQYF.

This clonotype was seen repeatedly, ten times or more. This chain connects TRBV14 to TRBJ1-4; D ambiguous. This CDR3 is 14 amino acids long. Trimming cost V 0 bases and J 6 bases, with 8 bases left between them. The V gene's germline CDR1 is SGHDN and CDR2 FVKESK. The CDR3 DNA sequence: TGTGCCAGCAGCCAAGACTGGGGAGATGAAAAACTGTTTTTT. This translates into CASSQDWGDEKLFF.

This clonotype has at least ten counts. The chain combines TRBV12-5 with TRBJ2-1; D tentatively fits TRBD1 or TRBD2 (5 bases each). The CDR3 consists of 13 residues. Looked up from germline, CDR1 is LGHNT and CDR2 is FRNRAP. V lost 2 bases and J lost 8, with 10 bases in between. CDR3 sequence reads: CASGLLRGDEQFF. The CDR3 region has the DNA TGTGCTAGTGGTTTGTTACGGGGCGATGAGCAGTTCTTC.

This clonotype occurred many times. This CDR3 is CASSQDAGWAGELFF. Written as DNA, the CDR3 is TGCGCCAGCAGCCAAGACGCAGGGTGGGCCGGGGAGCTGTTTTTT. This chain links TRBV4-1 with TRBJ2-2, with D possibly TRBD1 on 5 matching bases. This CDR3 spans 15 amino acids. Germline-derived CDR1 and CDR2 are MGHRA and YSYEKL. V lost 0 bases, J lost 6 bases, and 11 bases lay in between.

This clonotype was seen many times. This chain links TRBV20-1 with TRBJ2-4; D might be TRBD1 (5 bases). Germline lookup yields CDR1 DFQATT and CDR2 SNEGSKA (reference sequence). The CDR3 runs to 15 residues. V was clipped by 0 bases and J by 8 bases, with 17 bases between them. The CDR3 DNA sequence: TGCAGTGCTAGAGATTGGCAGGGTAGTGTGGACATTCAGTACTTC. This codes for CSARDWQGSVDIQYF.

This clonotype showed up many times. The chain recombines TRBV7-2 with TRBJ1-6; D might be TRBD1 (5 bases). CDR3 length equals 13 residues. Germline V lookup: CDR1 SGHTA, CDR2 FQGNSA. V lost 3 bases and J lost 15, with 15 bases in between. For the CDR3, the DNA is TGTGCCAGCAGCTTGGGGGTAGCTCAAGTCCTCCACTTT. It specifies CASSLGVAQVLHF.

In the case of this clonotype: Germline is not matched at one junction end, which may reflect a read error. The chain combines TRBV10-3 with TRBJ1-1; a possible D gene is TRBD1 (6 bases). Germline lookup yields CDR1 ENHRY and CDR2 SYGVKD. The CDR3 spans 17 residues. The CDR3 coding sequence is TGTGCCACCAGTGAAGGCACAGGGAGAGTTGAGCTGGTGGGGGCTTTCTTT. Encoded protein: CATSEGTGRVELVGAFF.

This clonotype has a count of ten or more. This chain links TRBV20-1 with TRBJ2-7; 9 bases are shared with TRBD2. The CDR3 covers 14 residues. Germline CDR1 and CDR2: DFQATT and SNEGSKA (reference sequence). The trim removed 4 bases at V and 7 bases at J, leaving 11 bases unmatched. The CDR3 loop is CSAMGASGKGEQYF. Written as DNA, the CDR3 is TGCAGTGCTATGGGGGCTAGCGGGAAGGGAGAGCAGTACTTC.

There are many counts of this clonotype. V gene TRBV19 combines with J gene TRBJ2-3; maybe TRBD1 (5 bases). V was shortened by 8 bases and J by 5 bases, with 17 bases between the two germline ends. From germline, CDR1 is LNHDA and CDR2 SQIVND (reference sequence). The CDR3 extends over 14 amino acids. The CDR3: CASRPREVLDTQYF. CDR3 coding DNA: TGTGCCAGTCGGCCCAGGGAAGTGTTAGATACGCAGTATTTT.

This clonotype was seen repeatedly, ten times or more. J is TRBJ2-3 and V is TRBV24-1; D is unresolved. CDR1 is KGHDR and CDR2 is SFDVKD in the germline V gene. Trimming cost V 7 bases and J 2 bases, with 9 bases left between them. There are 13 residues in the CDR3. CDR3 protein: CATRGRNTDTQYF. CDR3 in DNA: TGTGCCACCAGGGGCAGAAACACAGATACGCAGTATTTT.

This clonotype was seen repeatedly, ten times or more. CDR3 nucleotides: TGTGCCAGCAGTGATAGCAATCAGCCCCAGCATTTT. Translation: CASSDSNQPQHF. V is TRBV12-3 or TRBV12-4 and J is TRBJ1-5; D gene unclear. The CDR3 runs to 12 residues. V was shortened by 5 bases and J by 0 bases, with 2 bases between the two germline ends.

In this sample, this clonotype turned up many times. The rearrangement links TRBV29-1 to TRBJ1-1; D is ambiguous. Trimming removed 3 bases from V and 7 bases from J, with 9 bases in between. The length of the CDR3 is 11 residues. Germline V lookup: CDR1 SQVTM, CDR2 ANQGSEA. CDR3 DNA sequence: TGCAGCGTTGATTTGGCCTATGAAGCTTTCTTT. Its translation: CSVDLAYEAFF. The full variable domain, completed using reference TRBV29-1 and TRBJ1-1, is SAVISQKPSRDICQRGTSLTIQCQVDSQVTMMFWYRQQPGQSLTLIATANQGSEATYESGFVIDKFPISRPNLTFSTLTVSNMSPEDSSIYLCSVDLAYEAFFGQGTRLTVV.

Regarding this clonotype: A much larger clone differs from this one at a single base, so this may be a read error. The CDR3 ends on some other residue instead of the conserved phenylalanine or tryptophan, so this is likely a read error. The rearrangement joins TRBV5-1 to TRBJ2-5; 11 nucleotides match TRBD2. Per germline, CDR1 SGHRS and CDR2 YFSETQ. V dropped 4 bases and J dropped 1; count of bases not matched to a gene: 12. The CDR3 is 18 residues long. The CDR3 DNA reads TGCGCCAGCAGCAGACTCCCTAGCGGGGGGTTATCCCAAGAGACCCAGTACTCC. This gives the protein CASSRLPSGGLSQETQYS.

The J gene is TRBJ2-7, the V gene TRBV29-1; D ambiguous. CDR3 length: 15 amino acids. Deletions cut 2 bases from V and 0 bases from J, with 14 bases between. The germline gives CDR1 SQVTM, CDR2 ANQGSEA. CDR3 nucleotide sequence: TGCAGCGTTGAAATATCTGACCGGAGCTCCTACGAGCAGTACTTC. Translation gives CSVEISDRSSYEQYF.